This T cell receptor beta chain originates from a study of TIL therapy for anti-PD-1-resistant metastatic lung cancer. Across the whole study: Most patients had lung adenocarcinoma; a handful of tumors were EGFR-mutant, two ALK-rearranged; half smoked currently or formerly.

CDR1 SGHRS and CDR2 YFSETQ come from the germline V gene. Trimming shortened V by 5 bases and J by 0 bases, and 15 bases separated the two germline ends. The CDR3 is 15 residues long. This was the immunoSEQ v3 assay. This table comes from immunoSEQ multiplex PCR, and its TCRdb copy is limited to in-frame clones, with some not included. The data hold tens of thousands of clones, with approximately 69% observed a single time. Time point given: pre-treatment sample, taken before nivolumab and TIL therapy. This sequence joins TRBV5-1 and TRBJ2-7, with D uncertain. This clonotype originated in a person aged 25 to 80 with non-small cell lung cancer. The sequencing here drew on blood, taken at baseline. The CDR3 region has the DNA TGCGCCAGCAGATTTTCTCCTTCGAGCTCCTACGAGCAGTACTTC. It yields the protein CASRFSPSSSYEQYF.